The 9 T cell receptor beta chains reported below all come from one sample, sequenced in a study of T cell responses to AZD1222 COVID-19 vaccine (dated by TCRdb to about 2021). Read against the paper, the sample's time point label means: baseline before first vaccination. Library preparation employed the immunoSEQ multiplex PCR assay. As stored in TCRdb, this immuneACCESS dataset retains in-frame rearrangements with V and J assigned. A fraction of the clones does not appear; measured against another copy, unresolved V genes explain less than half of the discrepancy, and the remainder lacks a known reason. Counted in this sample were 130,000 to 150,000 clones; about nine tenths of them appeared once. The ten biggest clones cover approximately 3.6% of the sample. The sequencing used peripheral blood, collected on day 0 of AZD1222 vaccination. The receptors were gathered from an adult in good health.

V gene TRBV29-1 combines with J gene TRBJ1-6, with unresolved D. The CDR3 extends over 13 amino acids. Germline V lookup: CDR1 SQVTM, CDR2 ANQGSEA. V was shortened by 6 bases and J by 3 bases, with 9 bases between the two germline ends. CDR3 coding DNA: TGCAGCGTGGCTCAGGACTATAATTCACCCCTCCACTTT. Its translation: CSVAQDYNSPLHF.

V gene TRBV3-1 (or the pseudogene TRBV3-2) combines with J gene TRBJ2-4; D call uncertain. Germline V gene sequence: CDR1 LGHDT, CDR2 YNNKEL (reference sequence). With 4 bases removed from V and 0 bases from J, the gap between germline ends came to 13 bases. This CDR3 has 16 residues. CDR3 region: CASSPTVALAKNIQYF. CDR3 DNA: TGTGCCAGCAGCCCCACAGTAGCTCTAGCCAAAAACATTCAGTACTTC.

The rearrangement links TRBV19 to TRBJ1-5; a weak D match, TRBD1 (6 bases). CDR3 length: 15 amino acids. Germline-derived CDR1 and CDR2 are LNHDA and SQIVND (reference sequence). The V end was cut by 4 bases, the J end by 2 bases, with 12 bases between. CDR3 loop: CASSKDSVRNQPQHF. The DNA for the CDR3 is TGTGCCAGTAGTAAGGACAGTGTCCGCAATCAGCCCCAGCATTTT. Supplemented by reference TRBV19 and TRBJ1-5, the full variable domain reads DGGITQSPKYLFRKEGQNVTLSCEQNLNHDAMYWYRQDPGQGLRLIYYSQIVNDFQKGDIAEGYSVSREKKESFPLTVTSAQKNPTAFYLCASSKDSVRNQPQHFGDGTRLSIL.

This chain links TRBV6-2 or TRBV6-3 with TRBJ2-1; TRBD1 agrees at 12 bases. This CDR3 has 16 amino acids. V shed 5 bases and J 8 bases; nucleotides not matched to a gene: 10. The V gene's germline CDR1 is MNHEY and CDR2 SVGEGT. This chain's CDR3 is CASSKLPGQGADEQFF. CDR3 sequence (DNA): TGTGCCAGCAGTAAACTACCGGGACAGGGGGCCGATGAGCAGTTCTTC.

The chain carries TRBV5-5 and TRBJ2-4; the D call may be TRBD1 or TRBD2 (5 bases each). The CDR3 runs 14 residues. Trimming removed 3 bases from V and 6 bases from J, with 13 bases in between. The germline V gene has CDR1 SGHKS and CDR2 YYEKEE (reference sequence). CDR3: CASSWETGLNIQYF. The CDR3 nucleotides are TGTGCCAGCAGCTGGGAAACAGGACTAAACATTCAGTACTTC.

This clone was seen a handful of times. The chain links TRBV7-3 to TRBJ2-5; 7 bases agree with TRBD2. CDR1 and CDR2 from the germline V gene are SGHTA and FQGTGA. The CDR3 spans 14 residues. The V segment lost 5 bases and the J segment 4 bases; nucleotides outside the gene matches: 7. The CDR3 loop reads CASSPHGGGETQYF. For the CDR3, the DNA is TGTGCCAGCAGCCCCCATGGGGGGGGAGAGACCCAGTACTTC.

CDR3 residues: CASSRGGTNYGYTF. In DNA form, the CDR3 reads TGTGCCAGCAGCCGGGGAGGGACGAATTATGGCTACACCTTC. The rearrangement links TRBV5-8 to TRBJ1-2; possibly TRBD1 for D (5 bases). Germline CDR1 reads SGHTS; CDR2 reads YDEGEE. The CDR3 consists of 14 residues. The V gene lost 4 bases and the J gene lost 5 bases, with 15 bases spanning the gap.

This clone was recorded a few times. This chain connects TRBV10-3 to TRBJ1-2; a weak D match, TRBD1 (5 bases). This CDR3 spans 12 amino acids. The V gene's germline CDR1 is ENHRY and CDR2 SYGVKD. V was pared by 8 bases and J by 2 bases, with 9 bases between. Here the CDR3 DNA reads TGTGCCATCGCTGGGGGGAACTATGGCTACACCTTC. Its protein is CAIAGGNYGYTF.

This sequence joins TRBV5-5 and TRBJ2-2, with D uncertain. With 4 bases removed from V and 6 bases from J, the gap between germline ends came to 10 bases. This CDR3 contains 13 residues. CDR1 SGHKS and CDR2 YYEKEE come from the germline V gene (reference sequence). The CDR3 is CASSAIAAGELFF. The DNA of the CDR3 is TGTGCCAGCAGCGCCATCGCGGCCGGGGAGCTGTTTTTT.